This T cell receptor beta chain was recorded in a study of blood T cell repertoires in COVID-19. Study summary: The United States, Italy and Spain supplied acute and convalescent COVID-19 samples. T cells, B-cell-depleted T cells, or PBMCs provided the cDNA or gDNA that served as material.

This clone showed up just once. There are 15 residues in the CDR3. V gave up 5 bases and J gave up 1 base, with 9 bases separating them. From germline, CDR1 is ENHRY and CDR2 SYGVKD. As originally analysed: Cell counts per sample came from amplifying reference gene primers. The repertoire was sequenced with immunoSEQ multiplex PCR; TCRdb's copy has only in-frame clones and lacks some. The D gene and trimming were derived from the DNA, and the V and J assignments and clone size from that table. This sample has 300,000 or so clones; around 90% occur once, and the top ten carry 3.7%. This TCR was sampled from a woman in her thirties or forties with acute or convalescent COVID-19. This chain joins TRBV10-3 and TRBJ1-6, with no clear D. The sequenced material came from peripheral blood. Here the CDR3 DNA reads TGTGCCATCAGTCCAGGAGGATCCTATAATTCACCCCTCCACTTT. It yields the protein CAISPGGSYNSPLHF.